Sequencing of this T cell receptor beta chain was carried out in a study of CD8 T cells in ankylosing spondylitis. Preparation of TCR beta libraries was done by quantitative 5'-RACE with molecular barcodes. TCRdb re-called the 5' RACE reads with MiXCR, one entry per CDR3 protein. In the table there are about 800,000 distinct CDR3 sequences, about 12% of which are singletons. The CDR3 contains 15 residues. Trimming left V 8 bases short and J 0 bases short, with 11 bases between. Study-level results: Among TCR beta sequences, a motif of eight highly homologous variants appeared characteristic of ankylosing spondylitis blood. Some motif variants had been reported before (in reactive arthritis synovial fluid and blood). Disease-linked clones were CD8+ and relatively rare in peripheral blood.

This clonotype was counted at least ten times. What it binds is not known. The origin of this receptor is a male donor with ankylosing spondylitis. The genes are TRBV12-3 or TRBV12-4 and TRBJ2-6, with D hard to call. Sequenced material: blood, either unsorted or a sorted T cell fraction (not recorded which). This CDR3 reads CASLRSSSGANVLTF. As DNA, the CDR3 is TGTGCCAGCCTGAGGTCAAGCTCTGGGGCCAACGTCCTGACTTTC.